The clone carrying this T cell receptor beta chain was recorded at least ten times. Its antigen is currently unknown. The sample comes from a study of Graves' ophthalmopathy and Graves' hyperthyroidism. The CDR3 sequence is 21 residues long. Germline V gives CDR1 LNHDA, CDR2 SQIVND (reference sequence). The V gene end was trimmed by 3 bases and the J gene end by 2 bases; junction bases not matched to a gene: 20. The study recruited hyperthyroidism patients aged 18 to 65 who were newly diagnosed, under 2 months' duration. Certain patients, namely those with other autoimmune diseases, uncontrolled infections, pregnancy or lactation, were excluded. The authors amplified TCR beta CDR3 regions, and they did so from RNA transcripts for repertoire sequencing. The authors performed first-round RT-PCR with HTBI primers and then a second-round multiplex PCR. TCRdb re-called the multiplex PCR reads with MiXCR, one entry per CDR3 protein. This sample has roughly 610,000 distinct CDR3 sequences, with 20% to 25% found just once.

Study conclusions and caveats: With just under 90% sensitivity and approximately 80% specificity, a 13-signature model separated ophthalmopathy from stable hyperthyroidism.

The TCR was taken from a woman aged 18-29 years with stable Graves' hyperthyroidism. Some clones in this sample may be carry-over from other donors' samples. The chain carries TRBV19 and TRBJ2-2; 8 bases line up with TRBD2. Sequencing was done on a sample of peripheral blood. CDR3 bases: TGTGCCAGTAGTATTAATCCGAGACTAGCGCGCGAAACCTTCAACACCGGGGAGCTGTTTTTT. This sequence encodes CASSINPRLARETFNTGELFF.